This TCR beta chain was recovered during a study of post-analysis software for immune sequencing data (dated by TCRdb to 2013 to 2016). Background on the whole study: Disease courses on record covered relapsing-remitting, secondary progressive and progressive-relapsing multiple sclerosis, though some patients had no subtype annotation. The patient repertoires were compared against approximately twelve previously published healthy control repertoires obtained from donors aged about 6 to 28 years. A subset of samples was prepared in parallel using single-end sample barcoding, then pooled and co-amplified after Illumina adapter ligation.

TCR beta repertoires were profiled from peripheral blood of approximately 13 young patients with multiple sclerosis to demonstrate the VDJtools post-analysis software. The multiple sclerosis patients were children and adolescents ranging in age from roughly 6 to 15 years. As regards this clonotype: Its antigen is not yet known. The sample holds no much larger clone one base away, and base qualities are not on file.

Libraries were constructed by PCR. Sequenced on an Illumina HiSeq 2500. To reduce PCR and sequencing biases, unique molecular identifiers were built into the TCR beta cDNA libraries. Approximately 500,000 cDNA molecules were obtained per 1 to 10 million input T cells, so each molecule approximated one T cell. The patient libraries were prepared and sequenced using the same protocol as the earlier healthy control dataset. Within a given batch, samples were prepared together, multiplexed and sequenced on the same HiSeq lane. From the authors' description of their analysis: Raw barcoded reads were processed with MIGEC, discarding single-read molecular identifier groups before consensus assembly and CDR3 extraction. VDJtools was used for post-analysis of the clonotype tables, with diversity normalized by down-sampling every dataset to the smallest sample size. Repertoire overlap clustering matched CDR3 amino acid but not nucleotide sequences to correct batch-related cross-sample contamination. The raw public data were reprocessed by TCRdb itself: fastp quality trimming at Q25, MiXCR clonotype calling, in-frame beta chains only. For every CDR3 protein sequence, its rows merge into one entry that carries the most common genes and DNA. TCRdb assigned the V and J calls; the authors' analysis was not used. The sample table contains about 770,000 distinct CDR3 sequences; only one count was recorded for about 45% of them. 4.9% of the sample comes from the top ten.

Overall study outcomes, separate from this receptor: Compared with controls, multiple sclerosis patients had significantly lower normalized Chao1 diversity, a finding suggesting substantial peripheral T-cell clonal expansion. Direct clustering with F measure revealed strong co-clustering of samples prepared in the same batch, which led to a batch-effect correction. Patients showed significantly higher frequencies than controls for a handful of TRBV segments, among them TRBV5-6, TRBV5-1 and TRBV20-1. The multiple sclerosis patient group was slightly younger than the control group.

Relative to germline, V is 4 bases shorter and J is 0 bases shorter, with 10 bases between their ends. CDR1 is given as MNHNS and CDR2 as SASEGT, both from the germline V gene. The cysteine opens and the phenylalanine closes a CDR3 of 14 amino acids. Just the 42-base CDR3 DNA is kept, in frame starting at base 1. The specimen sequenced was blood. Rearrangement joined TRBV6-1 to TRBJ2-7, with the D gene call left open. This clonotype originated in a girl aged 5-17 years with multiple sclerosis. The CDR3 in this case is CASSGEAPSYEQYF. The sequence in DNA is TGTGCCAGCAGTGGAGAGGCCCCCTCCTACGAGCAGTACTTC.